The clone carrying this T cell receptor beta chain was recorded at least ten times. What it binds is unknown. To make TCR beta libraries, researchers used iRepertoire HTBI primers and Arm-PCR of CDR3 regions. TCRdb reprocessed the multiplex PCR reads with MiXCR, giving one entry per CDR3 protein. Of some 220,000 distinct CDR3 sequences in the sample, approximately 18% are singletons; the top ten hold roughly 12%. Time point meaning: newly diagnosed GD, antithyroid drugs for less than 3 months. Following extraction of RNA from PBMCs, that RNA was used to make the TCR library. The sample belongs to a study of regulatory T cells in long-lasting Graves disease. Overall study results and limits: Persistent disease was characterized by preferential usage of TRBV28, TRBJ1-2 and TRBJ2-5.

Germline CDR1 GTSNPN, CDR2 SVGIG (reference sequence). CDR3 size: 14 residues. V lost 3 bases and J lost 2; bases outside the gene matches: 2. This sample also appeared in a second study, on T cells in Graves' hyperthyroidism and ophthalmopathy. That work states: Based on clinical symptoms, serum thyroxine and TRAb, thyroid ultrasound and orbital computed tomography, diagnoses were reached. Primed by the HTBI set, a first-round RT-PCR was run on the TCR CDR3.

The TCR was taken from a woman aged 30 to 39 with Graves disease. Here the sequenced sample was peripheral blood mononuclear cells (PBMCs), taken at new diagnosis, from a patient treated with antithyroid drugs. The chain couples TRBV30 to TRBJ1-5, with 9 bases fitting TRBD1. The CDR3 DNA reads TGTGCCTGGAGGGGGGACAGGGGCAATCAGCCCCAGCATTTT. Translation: CAWRGDRGNQPQHF.